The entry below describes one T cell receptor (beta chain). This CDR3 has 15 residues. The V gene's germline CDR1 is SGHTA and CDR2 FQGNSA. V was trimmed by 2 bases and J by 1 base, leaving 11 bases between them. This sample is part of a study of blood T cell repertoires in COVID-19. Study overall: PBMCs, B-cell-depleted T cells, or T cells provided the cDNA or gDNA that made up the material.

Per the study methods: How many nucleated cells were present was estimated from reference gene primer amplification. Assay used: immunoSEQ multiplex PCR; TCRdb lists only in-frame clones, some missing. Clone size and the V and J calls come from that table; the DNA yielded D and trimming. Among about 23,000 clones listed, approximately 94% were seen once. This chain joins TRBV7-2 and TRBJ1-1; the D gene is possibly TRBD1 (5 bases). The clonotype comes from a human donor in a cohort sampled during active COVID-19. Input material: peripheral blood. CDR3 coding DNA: TGTGCCAGCAGCTTACAGGGCTTCTCGAACACTGAAGCTTTCTTT. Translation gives CASSLQGFSNTEAFF.